This T cell receptor (beta chain) was obtained from a study of cytomegalovirus exposure and HLA in healthy donors (dated by TCRdb to about 2017). Looking at the study overall: A later analysis indicated that the roughly 130 validation repertoires were generated on the platform also employed for the approximately 690 repertoires of the first cohort. To predict cytomegalovirus infection status, the study brought together high-throughput TCR immunosequencing, statistical association of individual TCRs with disease status, and machine learning. A separate validation cohort of more than 100 different subjects was used in addition to the roughly 620-subject first cohort. The study aimed to test whether cataloging public T cell receptors could reveal signatures of past pathogen exposure. What the study reported, not specific to this receptor: Three of the identified cytomegalovirus-associated TCR beta chains were confirmed in vitro to be specific for cytomegalovirus antigens. A later analysis found that TCRs clustered in the first cohort also tended to co-occur in the approximately 120 validation repertoires, with 90% to 95% of cluster scores above 0. The authors suggested that the approach could potentially be extended to other disease states and immunological phenotypes. A later analysis had no HLA typing for the validation cohort, so co-occurrence there was scored across all 130 or so repertoires. In both the original and validation cohorts, the classifier was reported to diagnose cytomegalovirus status with high specificity and sensitivity. Across donors, most TCR sequences were observed very rarely, whereas some public TCRs were present in many individuals. In the study, 150 to 200 TCR beta chains were listed as associated with cytomegalovirus.

Notes on this clone: Its specific antigen is unknown. Per-base qualities were not stored, and no clone one base away is much larger.

Library creation used the immunoSEQ multiplex PCR assay. The authors' analysis ran thus. A statistical classification framework was developed to diagnose cytomegalovirus status using the catalog of TCR beta chain sequences. TCRdb's version of the immuneACCESS table is confined to in-frame rearrangements and falls short of the full clone set. An unresolved V gene accounts for under half of the shortfall where checked; the remainder is of unknown origin. V, J and clone size are those of that table, while D and trimming were read from the DNA. This sample comprises approximately 98,000 clones, around 85% of them detected only once. 3% to 3.5% of the sample rests with the top ten. Donors formed part of the validation cohort, which comprised some 120 subjects and was distinct from the first cohort of under 850 subjects. CDR1 and CDR2 are drawn from the germline V gene: ENHRY, SYGVKD. Trimming takes 3 bases from V and 1 base from J, and the germline ends sit 10 bases apart. The CDR3 holds 15 amino acids from the cysteine to the phenylalanine. Here the CDR3 DNA is all that survives: 45 bases in frame from base 1.

The TCR comes from a woman aged 18-35 years in good health and CMV-seronegative. The sequenced material came from PBMCs. The rearranged segments are TRBV10-3 and TRBJ1-5, with no confident D gene call. The CDR3 region reads CAISEQTISNQPQHF. The nucleotide sequence reads as follows: TGTGCCATCAGTGAACAGACAATCAGCAATCAGCCCCAGCATTTT.